This T cell receptor (beta chain) was sequenced for a study of blood T cell repertoires in COVID-19. Study-wide context: Italy, Spain and the United States were the sources of the convalescent and acute COVID-19 samples. T cells, B-cell-depleted T cells, or PBMCs supplied cDNA or gDNA.

Original methodology: Reference gene primer amplification in the assay estimated nucleated cell counts. The assay was immunoSEQ multiplex PCR, and TCRdb's table has in-frame clones only and misses some. The V and J calls and the clone size are those of that table, but D and trimming were determined from the DNA. The sample records hundreds of thousands of clones, about 88% being singletons. V lost 1 base to trimming and J lost 5 bases; unmatched junction nucleotides: 3. The germline gives CDR1 SGDLS, CDR2 YYNGEE. The CDR3 consists of 14 residues. This receptor was obtained from a man aged 60-69 years with acute or convalescent COVID-19. Sequencing was done on a sample of peripheral blood. The chain links TRBV9 to TRBJ1-1; 9 bases agree with TRBD1. Written as DNA, the CDR3 is TGTGCCAGCAGCGTAACAGGGGGCAGTACTGAAGCTTTCTTT. Translation gives CASSVTGGSTEAFF.